This T cell receptor (beta chain) originates from a study of T-cell memory formation after mild COVID-19. Findings and limits, study-wide: The study found contracting CD4+ clones mainly in CM and EM and contracting CD8+ clones in EMRA.

Using its own MiXCR run on the 5' RACE reads, TCRdb lists one record per CDR3 protein. The sample has approximately 300,000 distinct CDR3 sequences, about 16% seen once. As concerns this clonotype: Its antigen is not known.

This TCR was sampled from a man aged 18 to 30 who had mild COVID-19 (a few samples of this study predate the infection). Cell type and time point are not known. Sample: PBMCs or a T cell subset sorted from them (not recorded which).

CDR3 region: CASSQGNRKAFF. The CDR3 DNA reads TGTGCCAGCAGCCAGGGAAACAGGAAAGCTTTCTTT. The chain carries TRBV13 and TRBJ1-1, with D perhaps TRBD1 (5 bases). Germline assignment: CDR1 PRHDT and CDR2 FYEKMQ (reference sequence). The length of the CDR3 is 12 residues. V was shortened by 5 bases and J by 9 bases, with 13 bases between the two germline ends.